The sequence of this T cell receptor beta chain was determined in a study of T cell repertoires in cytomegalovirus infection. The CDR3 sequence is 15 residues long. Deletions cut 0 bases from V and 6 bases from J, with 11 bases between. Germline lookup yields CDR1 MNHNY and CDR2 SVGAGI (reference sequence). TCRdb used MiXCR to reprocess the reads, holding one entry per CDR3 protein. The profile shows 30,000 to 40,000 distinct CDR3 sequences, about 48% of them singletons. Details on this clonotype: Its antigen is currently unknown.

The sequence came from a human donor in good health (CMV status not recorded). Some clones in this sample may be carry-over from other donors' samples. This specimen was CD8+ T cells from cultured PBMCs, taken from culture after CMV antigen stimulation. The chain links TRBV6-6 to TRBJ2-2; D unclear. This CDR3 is CASSYSIGDAGELFF. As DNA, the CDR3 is TGTGCCAGCAGTTACTCGATCGGTGACGCCGGGGAGCTGTTTTTT.